These T cell receptor beta chains were read from a single sample in a study of cytomegalovirus exposure and HLA in healthy donors. Libraries were prepared by immunoSEQ multiplex PCR; TCRdb keeps only in-frame clonotypes and omits some of them. Seen here are fewer than 200,000 clones, around 80% observed once, and the top ten hold around 5.7%. Sequences were obtained from PBMCs. The receptors stem from a man aged 40-49 years in good health and CMV-seronegative. The CDR3 runs from the conserved cysteine through the conserved F or W. Clone size is stated in some rows and not others, as once, few, many or a class when expanded.

TRBV5-1	.	TRBJ2-3	CASSPQRRGTDTQYF
TRBV15	.	TRBJ1-6	CATSIRQENSPLHF
TRBV6-4	.	TRBJ1-6	CARSLLYNSPLHF
TRBV25-1	few	TRBJ2-1	CASRGRVGNEQFF
TRBV18	.	TRBJ2-1	CASSPDSGGYNEQFF
TRBV5-1	.	TRBJ1-3	CASSEFSGNTIYF
TRBV6-5	.	TRBJ1-6	CASSYAGQGGSPLHF
TRBV7-2	.	TRBJ2-2	CASSSGTMTGELFF
TRBV27	.	TRBJ2-1	CASSLSAWTGLYNEQFF
TRBV25-1	once	TRBJ1-2	CASSEGAGYGYTF
TRBV4-3	.	TRBJ1-4	CASSQDLEGPTNEKLFF
TRBV15	.	TRBJ2-7	CATSRDGLAGVNEQYF
TRBV9	.	TRBJ2-3	CASSVVPEADTQYF
TRBV5-1	.	TRBJ1-3	CASGLASSGNTIYF
TRBV5-1	.	TRBJ2-7	CASSRGTGVGYEQYF
TRBV5-1	.	TRBJ1-2	CASSLRGGSGPNYGYTF
TRBV4-3	.	TRBJ1-1	CASSLGGGQTEAFF
TRBV7-2	.	TRBJ2-2	CASSFRRGNTGELFF
TRBV18	few	TRBJ2-1	CASSPSASGAYNEQFF
TRBV30	.	TRBJ1-1	CAWSTPPTGMNTEAFF
TRBV9	.	TRBJ1-2	CASSVEQGVEYGYTF
TRBV10-3	.	TRBJ2-7	CAISVDEGSSYEQYF
TRBV5-1	once	TRBJ2-5	CASSSGEGQETQYF
TRBV9	.	TRBJ2-2	CASSVAGLNTGELFF
TRBV19	.	TRBJ1-4	CASNGDRVGDEKLFF
TRBV7-7	.	TRBJ2-7	CASSLGVLSSYEQYF
TRBV29-1	.	TRBJ2-3	CSILTGFNTDTQYF
TRBV6-6	once	TRBJ2-2	CASSTQGGGELFF
TRBV10-2	.	TRBJ1-6	CASSDLVGAGSPLHF
TRBV27	.	TRBJ2-7	CASSPLSGQGHREQYF
TRBV7-9	few	TRBJ2-1	CASSLNRQGRDEQFF
TRBV7-9	.	TRBJ1-2	CASSYGGQGGYGYTF
TRBV10-3	.	TRBJ1-2	CAISDQGGRDYGYTF
TRBV27	.	TRBJ1-5	CASSLSASNQPQHF
TRBV5-5	few	TRBJ2-5	CASSLRGGAVETQYF
TRBV5-6	.	TRBJ2-2	CASTYYMAGELFF
TRBV10-1	few	TRBJ1-1	CASRDSGNTEAFF
TRBV6-5	.	TRBJ1-4	CADNGLGGLNEKLFF
TRBV27	once	TRBJ2-7	CASSPGLTYEQYF
TRBV13	.	TRBJ2-4	CASSLMGQGWNIQYF
TRBV2	.	TRBJ2-1	CASRVDSPNEQFF
TRBV19	.	TRBJ2-3	CASSPQDRRDTQYF
TRBV19	.	TRBJ1-2	CASSISAGNYGYTF
TRBV5-1	.	TRBJ2-3	CASSLVLAGGTDTQYF
TRBV18	once	TRBJ2-1	CASSLDLADEQFF
TRBV30	once	TRBJ2-7	CAWSVVRESYEQYF
TRBV5-1	.	TRBJ2-7	CASRNRAGDTYEQYF
TRBV19	.	TRBJ2-6	CASTRRQGYSGANVLTF
TRBV15	.	TRBJ1-5	CATSRDYVWQANQPQHF
TRBV11-3	.	TRBJ2-7	CASSLDGTGGYEQYF
TRBV11-3	.	TRBJ1-3	CASSRQGILTIYF
TRBV29-1	.	TRBJ1-3	CSANRGPGNTIYF
TRBV5-4	once	TRBJ1-1	CASSLERGYNTEAFF
TRBV7-2	.	TRBJ1-2	CASRGEFGTGASYGYTF
TRBV6-6	.	TRBJ1-1	CASSYDRLNTEAFF